The present TCR beta chain was sequenced within a study of shared clonotypes between healthy human individuals. General observations from the study: Non-shared clonotypes showed lower generation probabilities than clonotypes common to all four donors. Generally, naive subsets (rather than memory subsets) showed larger estimated richness.

This clone has a handful of counts. Its antigen is not identified. An assay was performed, and its level was deep. Clones were read by immunoSEQ multiplex PCR, and TCRdb kept only the in-frame ones, dropping some. The repertoire holds roughly 2 million clones, over 85% seen once, with more than 0.95% in the top ten. CDR1 WSHSY and CDR2 SAAADI come from the germline V gene. CDR3 size: 15 residues. With 2 bases clipped from V and 8 bases from J, the junction kept 8 bases outside the gene matches. CD45RO-negative, CCR7-selected cells formed the naive CD8 fraction, which excluded terminally differentiated effector memory CD45RA+ cells.

The sequence was obtained from a man younger than 35 in good health. The chain is built from TRBV10-2 and TRBJ1-4, with 7 bases that match TRBD1. The sample was naive CD8+ T cells sorted from blood. The CDR3 nucleotides read TGCGCCAGCAGTGAGGACAGGGTTGCGGCGGAAAAACTGTTTTTT. Residues: CASSEDRVAAEKLFF.